Sequencing of this T cell receptor beta chain was carried out in a study of regulatory T cells in long-lasting Graves disease. Both iRepertoire HTBI primers and Arm-PCR of CDR3 regions were used to build the TCR beta libraries. TCRdb analysed the multiplex PCR reads with MiXCR anew, one entry per CDR3 protein. The repertoire includes 500,000 to 700,000 distinct CDR3 sequences, around 30% of them detected once, and about 40% sits in the top ten. The sample's time point: persistent/refractory GD, antithyroid drugs over 5 years with positive TRAb. PBMC-extracted RNA yielded the TCR library. This specimen was peripheral blood mononuclear cells (PBMCs), taken when the disease was refractory, from a patient treated with antithyroid drugs. This TCR was recovered from a female donor with Graves disease.

CDR3 DNA: TGTGCCAGCAGCCCCTTCATTGGGACAGCGAACACTGAAGCTTTCTTT. It yields the protein CASSPFIGTANTEAFF. J is TRBJ1-1 and V is TRBV14; 7 bases line up with TRBD1. After removal of 4 bases from V and 1 base from J, the junction contained 9 bases not matched to a gene. CDR1 is SGHDN and CDR2 is FVKESK in the germline V gene. The CDR3 is 16 amino acids.